The 10 T cell receptor beta chains below all came from one sample that was sequenced in a study of cytomegalovirus exposure and HLA in healthy donors. The PCR was carried out with 60 Vbeta primers and 13 Jbeta primers. Sequencing used immunoSEQ multiplex PCR; TCRdb keeps in-frame clones, though not all of them. Found here are 180,000 or so clones, over 60% of them singletons; the top ten hold 5% to 8%. Material: PBMCs. The receptors originated from a man aged 40-49 years in good health and CMV-seropositive.

This chain uses TRBV18 with TRBJ2-6; D might be TRBD1 (6 bases). The germline V and J ends were trimmed by 3 bases and 0 bases, with 12 bases remaining between them. Germline CDR1 reads KGHSH; CDR2 reads LQKENI. The CDR3 consists of 17 residues. As DNA, the CDR3 is TGTGCCAGCTCACCCCGGACAGACGGCTCTGGGGCCAACGTCCTGACTTTC. This sequence encodes CASSPRTDGSGANVLTF.

The chain couples TRBV27 to TRBJ2-5; 14 bases fit TRBD2. V gave up 5 bases and J gave up 4 bases; unmatched junction bases: 9. Germline assignment: CDR1 MNHEY and CDR2 SMNVEV (reference sequence). CDR3 length: 17 amino acids. CDR3 protein: CASSPQGLAGGRETQYF. In DNA form, the CDR3 reads TGTGCCAGCAGTCCCCAAGGACTAGCGGGAGGTCGAGAGACCCAGTACTTC.

This chain uses TRBV7-2 with TRBJ2-3; TRBD2 matches 8 bases. The germline V gene encodes CDR1 SGHTA and CDR2 FQGNSA. The CDR3 runs to 17 residues. V lost 4 bases and J lost 3; bases outside the gene matches: 12. CDR3 residues: CASSYTGTSGSTDTQYF. Here the CDR3 DNA reads TGTGCCAGCAGCTACACCGGGACTAGTGGTTCAACAGATACGCAGTATTTT. The whole variable domain, filled in from reference TRBV7-2 and TRBJ2-3, reads GAGVSQSPSNKVTEKGKDVELRCDPISGHTALYWYRQSLGQGLEFLIYFQGNSAPDKSGLPSDRFSAERTGGSVSTLTIQRTQQEDSAVYLCASSYTGTSGSTDTQYFGPGTRLTVL.

The V gene is TRBV7-8, the J gene TRBJ2-3, with 11 bases identical to TRBD2. This CDR3 contains 16 residues. With V trimmed by 6 bases and J by 2 bases, 7 bases remained unmatched. Germline CDR1 and CDR2: SGHVS and FQNEAQ. The CDR3 nucleotides read TGTGCCAGCAGACTAGGACTAGCGGGTCCCACAGATACGCAGTATTTT. It codes for CASRLGLAGPTDTQYF.

This clone came up a few times. The J gene is TRBJ1-5, the V gene TRBV30; D is perhaps TRBD1 (5 bases). CDR3 length: 14 amino acids. CDR1 is GTSNPN, CDR2 SVGIG, per germline (reference sequence). The V gene lost 2 bases and the J gene lost 3 bases, with 11 bases spanning the gap. This CDR3 reads CAWSSGGANQPQHF. In DNA form, the CDR3 reads TGTGCCTGGAGTTCTGGAGGGGCCAATCAGCCCCAGCATTTT.

This clone was seen just once. The chain joins TRBV30 to TRBJ1-2; tentatively, D is TRBD1 (5 bases). Germline CDR1 reads GTSNPN; CDR2 reads SVGIG (reference sequence). The CDR3 contains 12 residues. Trimming pared 2 bases from V and 6 bases from J, leaving 10 bases between. CDR3 DNA sequence: TGTGCCTGGAGTAGGGGTACCCATGGCTACACCTTC. The encoded protein is CAWSRGTHGYTF.

The chain joins TRBV19 to TRBJ2-2; D possibly corresponds to TRBD2 (6 bases). V was trimmed by 6 bases and J by 2 bases, leaving 10 bases between them. The CDR3 consists of 14 residues. Germline V CDR1 and CDR2: LNHDA, SQIVND (reference sequence). CDR3 nucleotide sequence: TGTGCCAGTAGGGAGGGGATAAACACCGGGGAGCTGTTTTTT. It codes for CASREGINTGELFF. Complete variable domain (other parts from reference TRBV19 and TRBJ2-2): DGGITQSPKYLFRKEGQNVTLSCEQNLNHDAMYWYRQDPGQGLRLIYYSQIVNDFQKGDIAEGYSVSREKKESFPLTVTSAQKNPTAFYLCASREGINTGELFFGEGSRLTVL.

This clone appeared a single time. The chain uses TRBV28 and TRBJ2-1; no clear D. Trimming took 3 bases from V and 5 from J, leaving 5 bases between them. The CDR3 spans 12 residues. Germline-derived CDR1 and CDR2 are MDHEN and SYDVKM. The chain's CDR3 is CASSLPDNEQFF. The CDR3 DNA reads TGTGCCAGCAGTTTGCCGGACAATGAGCAGTTCTTC. Combining the CDR3 with reference TRBV28 and TRBJ2-1 gives the whole variable domain DVKVTQSSRYLVKRTGEKVFLECVQDMDHENMFWYRQDPGLGLRLIYFSYDVKMKEKGDIPEGYSVSREKKERFSLILESASTNQTSMYLCASSLPDNEQFFGPGTRLTVL.

The V gene is TRBV28, the J gene TRBJ2-1; 10 nucleotides match TRBD2. The CDR3 sequence is 16 residues long. The V and J ends lost 2 bases and 7 bases, in that order; junction bases with no gene match: 8. Germline V gives CDR1 MDHEN, CDR2 SYDVKM. The CDR3 nucleotides are TGTGCCAGCAGTTTAGTAGCGGGAGGCCCTAGGAATGAGCAGTTCTTC. Protein product: CASSLVAGGPRNEQFF.

This clone appeared a few times. J is TRBJ1-1 and V is TRBV6-1; no reliable D call. This CDR3 has 16 residues. Trimming left V 3 bases short and J 1 base short, with 15 bases between. The germline CDR1 and CDR2 sequences are MNHNS and SASEGT. CDR3 sequence (DNA): TGTGCCAGCAGTGACCCGCCCGGGGAAAGGAACACTGAAGCTTTCTTT. This gives the protein CASSDPPGERNTEAFF.